The subject of this entry is one T cell receptor beta chain. Antigen unknown. Naive CD8 cells lacked CD45RO, underwent positive selection for CCR7 and left out terminally differentiated effector memory CD45RA+ cells. This specimen comes from a study of shared clonotypes between healthy human individuals. About the research overall: Donor composition was a couple of women and a few men, aged 18 to 49. The study, taken as a whole, reports: The four-donor shared clonotypes exceeded non-shared clonotypes in generation probability, with non-shared ones scoring lower.

The V end lost 9 bases, the J end lost 6 bases, and 18 bases lay between the germline ends. The germline V gene has CDR1 MNHNY and CDR2 SVGAGI (reference sequence). The CDR3 covers 14 residues. At a deep level, the assay was run. TCRdb keeps only in-frame clones here, not all; method: immunoSEQ multiplex PCR. The table shows some 2,100,000 clones, with about 93% occurring only once. The origin of this receptor is a man aged 18 to 29 in good health. Some clones in this sample may be carry-over from other donors' samples. Input material: naive CD8+ T cells from PBMCs. The rearrangement joins TRBV6-6 to TRBJ2-1; tentative D call: TRBD2 (6 bases). The CDR3 sequence is CASTRDWALNEQFF. CDR3 DNA: TGTGCCAGTACCCGGGACTGGGCCCTCAATGAGCAGTTCTTC.